This TCR beta chain was documented in a study of cytomegalovirus exposure and HLA in healthy donors. The primer mix had 60 Vbeta and 13 Jbeta primers. The data were produced by immunoSEQ multiplex PCR, yet TCRdb's version contains in-frame clones alone and is incomplete. The sample lists roughly 200,000 clones, roughly four fifths seen once, with around 1.9% in the top ten. Germline values: CDR1 SEHNR, CDR2 FQNEAQ (reference sequence). The ends were cut back, 8 bases at V and 4 bases at J, with 15 bases in the middle. The CDR3 is 13 amino acids. The sequenced sample consisted of PBMCs. The source is a young man in good health and CMV-seronegative. The chain has TRBV7-9 and TRBJ2-7; possibly TRBD2 for D (6 bases). Here the CDR3 reads CASDGRSTYEQYF. The CDR3 DNA sequence: TGTGCCAGCGACGGGAGATCGACTTACGAGCAGTACTTC.